This entry lists 5 T cell receptor beta chains sequenced from one sample in a study of regulatory T cells in long-lasting Graves disease. Noted time point: persistent/refractory GD, antithyroid drugs over 5 years with positive TRAb. Preparation of the TCR library used RNA extracted from PBMCs. Assembly of TCR beta libraries relied on iRepertoire HTBI primers together with Arm-PCR of CDR3 regions. Via MiXCR, TCRdb re-called the multiplex PCR reads, giving one row per CDR3 protein. Here the sample spans about 660,000 distinct CDR3 sequences, about 30% being singletons. The sequenced sample was peripheral blood mononuclear cells (PBMCs), obtained when the disease was refractory, from a patient treated with antithyroid drugs. Receptor source: a female donor with Graves disease.

There are many counts of this clonotype. The rearrangement joins TRBV12-3 or TRBV12-4 to TRBJ2-7; 13 bases line up with TRBD2. CDR3 length: 15 amino acids. Losses at the gene ends were 5 bases for V and 5 bases for J; bases not matched to a gene: 6. The CDR3 loop reads CASSITGTSGNEQYF. The CDR3 bases are TGTGCCAGCAGTATTACCGGGACTAGCGGGAACGAGCAGTACTTC.

This clonotype was found many times. This chain links TRBV7-6 with TRBJ1-1; D not resolved. V was clipped by 2 bases and J by 1 base, with 5 bases between them. Germline assignment: CDR1 SGHVS and CDR2 FNYEAQ. The CDR3 is made up of 13 amino acids. The CDR3: CASSLYENTEAFF. In nucleotides, the CDR3 is TGTGCCAGCAGCTTATACGAGAACACTGAAGCTTTCTTT.

This clonotype was detected a few times. The rearrangement links TRBV2 to TRBJ2-7; D remains ambiguous. V was pared by 0 bases and J by 0 bases, with 9 bases between. Germline V gene data show CDR1 as SNHLY and CDR2 as FYNNEI. The CDR3 is made up of 15 amino acids. Here the CDR3 reads CASSEALLVSYEQYF. The CDR3 DNA reads TGTGCCAGCAGTGAAGCGCTTCTTGTCTCCTACGAGCAGTACTTC.

The V gene is TRBV3-1, the J gene TRBJ1-1; the D is unclear. Trimming pared 3 bases from V and 3 bases from J, leaving 8 bases between. This CDR3 is 13 amino acids long. Germline V CDR1 and CDR2: LGHDT, YNNKEL (reference sequence). Here the CDR3 DNA reads TGTGCCAGCAGCCAGCAACAGTACACTGAAGCTTTCTTT. Encoded protein: CASSQQQYTEAFF. The whole variable domain, filled in from reference TRBV3-1 and TRBJ1-1, reads DTAVSQTPKYLVTQMGNDKSIKCEQNLGHDTMYWYKQDSKKFLKIMFSYNNKELIINETVPNRFSPKSPDKAHLNLHINSLELGDSAVYFCASSQQQYTEAFFGQGTRLTVV.

This clonotype was seen ten or more times. V is TRBV2 and J is TRBJ2-7; D remains unclear. The CDR3 spans 14 residues. V gave up 6 bases and J gave up 2 bases, with 14 bases separating them. Germline assignment: CDR1 SNHLY and CDR2 FYNNEI. The CDR3 nucleotides read TGTGCCAGCAGAGAGGTGGAATCCGCCTACGAGCAGTACTTC. Translated, it gives CASREVESAYEQYF.